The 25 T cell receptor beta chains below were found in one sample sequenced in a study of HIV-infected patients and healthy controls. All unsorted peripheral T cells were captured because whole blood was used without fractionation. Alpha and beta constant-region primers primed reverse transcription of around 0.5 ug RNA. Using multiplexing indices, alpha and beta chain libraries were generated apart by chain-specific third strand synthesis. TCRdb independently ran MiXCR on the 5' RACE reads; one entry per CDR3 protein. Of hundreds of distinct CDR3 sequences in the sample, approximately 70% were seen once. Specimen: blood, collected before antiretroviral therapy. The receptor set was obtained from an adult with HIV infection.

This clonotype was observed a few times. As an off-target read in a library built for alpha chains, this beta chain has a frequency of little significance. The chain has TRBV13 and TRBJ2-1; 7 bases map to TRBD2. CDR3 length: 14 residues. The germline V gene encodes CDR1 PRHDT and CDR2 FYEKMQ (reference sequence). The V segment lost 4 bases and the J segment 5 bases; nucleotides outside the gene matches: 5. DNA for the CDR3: TGTGCCAGCAGCTCAAGCGGGGAAAACAATGAGCAGTTCTTC. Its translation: CASSSSGENNEQFF.

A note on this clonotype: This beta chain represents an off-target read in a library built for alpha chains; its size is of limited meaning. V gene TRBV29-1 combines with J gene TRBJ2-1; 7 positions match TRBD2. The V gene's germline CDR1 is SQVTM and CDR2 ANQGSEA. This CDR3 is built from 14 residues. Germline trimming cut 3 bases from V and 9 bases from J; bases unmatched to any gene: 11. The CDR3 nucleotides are TGCAGCGTTGACCCTAGCGGTGCACGCGGTGAGCAGTTCTTC. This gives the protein CSVDPSGARGEQFF.

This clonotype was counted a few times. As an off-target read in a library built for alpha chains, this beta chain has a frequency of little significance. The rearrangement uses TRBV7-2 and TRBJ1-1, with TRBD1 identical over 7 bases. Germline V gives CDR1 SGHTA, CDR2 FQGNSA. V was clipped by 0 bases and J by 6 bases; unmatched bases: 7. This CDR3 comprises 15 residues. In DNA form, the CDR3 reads TGTGCCAGCAGCTTAGCCCTAGGACAGGACCCTGAAGCTTTCTTT. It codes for CASSLALGQDPEAFF.

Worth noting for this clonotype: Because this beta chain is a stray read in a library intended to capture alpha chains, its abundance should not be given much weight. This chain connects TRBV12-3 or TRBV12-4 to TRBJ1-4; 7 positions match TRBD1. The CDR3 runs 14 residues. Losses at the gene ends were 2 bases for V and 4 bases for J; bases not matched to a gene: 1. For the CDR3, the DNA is TGTGCCAGCAGTTTAAGGGACAGTAATGAAAAACTGTTTTTT. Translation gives CASSLRDSNEKLFF.

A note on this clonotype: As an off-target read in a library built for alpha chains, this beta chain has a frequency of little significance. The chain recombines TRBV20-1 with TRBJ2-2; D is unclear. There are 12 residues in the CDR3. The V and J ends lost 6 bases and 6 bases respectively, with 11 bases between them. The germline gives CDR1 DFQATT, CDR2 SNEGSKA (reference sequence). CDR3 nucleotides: TGCAGTGCCTCCCCTTATTCCGGGGAGCTGTTTTTT. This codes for CSASPYSGELFF.

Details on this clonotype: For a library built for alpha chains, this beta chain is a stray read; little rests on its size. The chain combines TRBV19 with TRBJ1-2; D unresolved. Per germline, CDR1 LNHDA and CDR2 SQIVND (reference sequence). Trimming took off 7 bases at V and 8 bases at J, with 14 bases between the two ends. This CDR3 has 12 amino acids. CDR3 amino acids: CASKDGTRGYTF. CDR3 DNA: TGTGCCAGTAAGGATGGAACGAGAGGCTACACCTTC.

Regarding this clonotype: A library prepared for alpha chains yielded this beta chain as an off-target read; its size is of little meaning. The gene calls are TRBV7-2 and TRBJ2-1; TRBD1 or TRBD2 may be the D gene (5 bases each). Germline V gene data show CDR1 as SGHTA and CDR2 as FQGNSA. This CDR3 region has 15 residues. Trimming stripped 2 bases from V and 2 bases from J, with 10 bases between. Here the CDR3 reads CASSLQGEPYNEQFF. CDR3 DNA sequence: TGTGCCAGCAGCTTACAAGGGGAGCCCTACAATGAGCAGTTCTTC.

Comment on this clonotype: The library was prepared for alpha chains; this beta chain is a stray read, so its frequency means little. CDR3 sequence: CSAPGTGNYEQYF. The CDR3 bases are TGCAGTGCTCCCGGGACAGGGAACTACGAGCAGTACTTC. The chain joins TRBV20-1 to TRBJ2-7; 9 bases agree with TRBD1. The CDR3 length is 13 residues. CDR1 and CDR2 (germline): DFQATT, SNEGSKA (reference sequence). V gave up 5 bases and J gave up 3 bases; unmatched junction bases: 5.

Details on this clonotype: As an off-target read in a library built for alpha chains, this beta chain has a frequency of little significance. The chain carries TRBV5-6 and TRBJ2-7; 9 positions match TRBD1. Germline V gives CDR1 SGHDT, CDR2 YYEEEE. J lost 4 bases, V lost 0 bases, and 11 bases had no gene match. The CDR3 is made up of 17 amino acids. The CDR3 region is CASSLAGGQGTGYEQYF. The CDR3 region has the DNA TGTGCCAGCAGCTTGGCTGGGGGACAGGGAACAGGATACGAGCAGTACTTC.

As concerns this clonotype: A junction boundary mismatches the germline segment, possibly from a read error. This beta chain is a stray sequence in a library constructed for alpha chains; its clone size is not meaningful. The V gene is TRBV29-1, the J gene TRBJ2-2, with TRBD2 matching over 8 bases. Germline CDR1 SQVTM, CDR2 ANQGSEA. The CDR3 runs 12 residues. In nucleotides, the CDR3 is TGCAGCGTCCACGGACTAGCCGGAGAGCTGTTTTTT. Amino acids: CSVHGLAGELFF.

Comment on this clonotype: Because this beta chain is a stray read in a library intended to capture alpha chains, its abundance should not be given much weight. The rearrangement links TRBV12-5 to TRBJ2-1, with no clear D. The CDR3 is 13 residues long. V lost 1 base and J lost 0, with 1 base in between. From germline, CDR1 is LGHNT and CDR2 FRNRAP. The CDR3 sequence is CASGLASYNEQFF. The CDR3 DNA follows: TGTGCTAGTGGTTTGGCCTCCTACAATGAGCAGTTCTTC.

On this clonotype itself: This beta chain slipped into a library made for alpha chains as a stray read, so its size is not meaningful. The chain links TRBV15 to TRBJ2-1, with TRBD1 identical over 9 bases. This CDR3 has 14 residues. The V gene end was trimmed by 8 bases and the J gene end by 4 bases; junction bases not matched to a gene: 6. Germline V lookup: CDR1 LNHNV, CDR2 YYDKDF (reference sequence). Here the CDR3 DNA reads TGTGCCACCCTCTCCGGGACAGGGTACAATGAGCAGTTCTTC. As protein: CATLSGTGYNEQFF. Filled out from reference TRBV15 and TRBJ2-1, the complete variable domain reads DAMVIQNPRYQVTQFGKPVTLSCSQTLNHNVMYWYQQKSSQAPKLLFHYYDKDFNNEADTPDNFQSRRPNTSFCFLDIRSPGLGDTAMYLCATLSGTGYNEQFFGPGTRLTVL.

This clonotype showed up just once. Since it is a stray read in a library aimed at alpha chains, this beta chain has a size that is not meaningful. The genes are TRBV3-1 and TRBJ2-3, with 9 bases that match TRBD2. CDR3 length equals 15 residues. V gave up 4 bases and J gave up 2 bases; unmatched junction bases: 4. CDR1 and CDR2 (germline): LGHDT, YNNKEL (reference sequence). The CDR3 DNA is TGTGCCAGCAGCCCTAGCGGGGATTCCACAGATACGCAGTATTTT. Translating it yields CASSPSGDSTDTQYF.

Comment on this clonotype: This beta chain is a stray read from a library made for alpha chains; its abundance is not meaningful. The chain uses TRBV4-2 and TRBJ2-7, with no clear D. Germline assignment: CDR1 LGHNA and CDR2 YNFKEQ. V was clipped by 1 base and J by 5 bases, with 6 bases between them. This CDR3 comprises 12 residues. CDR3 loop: CASSQVRNEQYF. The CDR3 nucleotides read TGTGCCAGCAGCCAAGTTAGAAACGAGCAGTACTTC.

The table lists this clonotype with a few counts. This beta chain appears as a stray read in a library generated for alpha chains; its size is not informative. Written as DNA, the CDR3 is TGTGCCAGCAGCTTGCCGGGCAGGTCGAATGAGCAGTTCTTC. It specifies CASSLPGRSNEQFF. The chain joins TRBV13 to TRBJ2-1; D gene uncertain. Trimming pared 3 bases from V and 7 bases from J, leaving 13 bases between. This CDR3 spans 14 amino acids. Germline V gene data show CDR1 as PRHDT and CDR2 as FYEKMQ (reference sequence).

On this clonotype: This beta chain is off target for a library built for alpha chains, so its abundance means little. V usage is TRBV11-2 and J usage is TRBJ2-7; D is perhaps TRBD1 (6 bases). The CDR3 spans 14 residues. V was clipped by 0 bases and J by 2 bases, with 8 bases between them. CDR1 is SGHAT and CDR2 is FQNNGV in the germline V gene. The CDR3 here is CASSLEQGTYEQYF. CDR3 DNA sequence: TGTGCCAGCAGCTTAGAACAGGGCACCTACGAGCAGTACTTC.

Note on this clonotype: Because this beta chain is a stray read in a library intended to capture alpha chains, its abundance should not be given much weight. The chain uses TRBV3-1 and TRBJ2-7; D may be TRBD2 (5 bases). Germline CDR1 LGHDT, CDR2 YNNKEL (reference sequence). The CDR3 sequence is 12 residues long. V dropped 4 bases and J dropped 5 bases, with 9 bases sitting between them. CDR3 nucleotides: TGTGCCAGCAGCCCTAGCAGGCACGAGCAGTACTTC. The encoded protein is CASSPSRHEQYF.

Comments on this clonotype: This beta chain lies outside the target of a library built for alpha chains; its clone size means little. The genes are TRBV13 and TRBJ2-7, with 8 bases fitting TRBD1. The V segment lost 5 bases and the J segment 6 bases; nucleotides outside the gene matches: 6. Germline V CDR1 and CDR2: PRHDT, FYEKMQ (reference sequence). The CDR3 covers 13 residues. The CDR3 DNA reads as TGTGCCAGCAGCCCAGGGGGCCAGGGCGAGCAGTACTTC. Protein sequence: CASSPGGQGEQYF. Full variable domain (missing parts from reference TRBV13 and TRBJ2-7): AAGVIQSPRHLIKEKRETATLKCYPIPRHDTVYWYQQGPGQDPQFLISFYEKMQSDKGSIPDRFSAQQFSDYHSELNMSSLELGDSALYFCASSPGGQGEQYFGPGTRLTVT.

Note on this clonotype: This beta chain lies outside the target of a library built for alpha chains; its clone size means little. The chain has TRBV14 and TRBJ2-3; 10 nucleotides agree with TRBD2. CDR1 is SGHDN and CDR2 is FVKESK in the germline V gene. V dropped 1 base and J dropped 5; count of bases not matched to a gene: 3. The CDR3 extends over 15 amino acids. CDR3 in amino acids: CASSQVGLAEDTQYF. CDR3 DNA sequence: TGTGCCAGCAGCCAAGTAGGACTAGCGGAAGATACGCAGTATTTT.

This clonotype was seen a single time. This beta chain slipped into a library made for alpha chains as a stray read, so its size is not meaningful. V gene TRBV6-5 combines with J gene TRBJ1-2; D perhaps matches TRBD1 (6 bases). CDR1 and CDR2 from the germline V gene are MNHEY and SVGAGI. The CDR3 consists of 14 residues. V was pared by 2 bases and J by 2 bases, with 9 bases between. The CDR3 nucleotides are TGTGCCAGCAGTTACGGGGGGGGCAACTATGGCTACACCTTC. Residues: CASSYGGGNYGYTF.

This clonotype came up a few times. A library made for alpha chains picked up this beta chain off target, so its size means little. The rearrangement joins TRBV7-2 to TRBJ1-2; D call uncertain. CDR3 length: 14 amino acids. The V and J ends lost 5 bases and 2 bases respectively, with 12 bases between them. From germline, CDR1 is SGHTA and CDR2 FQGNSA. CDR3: CASSPRATNYGYTF. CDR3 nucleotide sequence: TGTGCCAGCAGCCCGAGGGCCACAAACTATGGCTACACCTTC. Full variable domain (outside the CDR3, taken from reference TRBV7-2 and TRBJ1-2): GAGVSQSPSNKVTEKGKDVELRCDPISGHTALYWYRQSLGQGLEFLIYFQGNSAPDKSGLPSDRFSAERTGGSVSTLTIQRTQQEDSAVYLCASSPRATNYGYTFGSGTRLTVV.

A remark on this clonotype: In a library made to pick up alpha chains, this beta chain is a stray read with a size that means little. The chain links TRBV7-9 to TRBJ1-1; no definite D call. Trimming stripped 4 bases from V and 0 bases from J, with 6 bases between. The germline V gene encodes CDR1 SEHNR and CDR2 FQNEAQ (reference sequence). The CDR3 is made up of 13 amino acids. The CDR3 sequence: CASSSFMNTEAFF. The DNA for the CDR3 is TGTGCCAGCAGCTCCTTCATGAACACTGAAGCTTTCTTT.

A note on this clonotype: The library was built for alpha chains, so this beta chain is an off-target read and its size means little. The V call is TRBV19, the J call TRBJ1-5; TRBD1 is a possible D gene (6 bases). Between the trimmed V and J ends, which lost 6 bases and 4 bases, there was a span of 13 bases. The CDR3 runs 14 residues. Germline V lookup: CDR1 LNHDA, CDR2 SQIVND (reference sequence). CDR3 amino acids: CASRWTARNQPQHF. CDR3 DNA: TGTGCCAGTAGATGGACAGCCAGAAATCAGCCCCAGCATTTT. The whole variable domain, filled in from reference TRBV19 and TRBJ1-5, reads DGGITQSPKYLFRKEGQNVTLSCEQNLNHDAMYWYRQDPGQGLRLIYYSQIVNDFQKGDIAEGYSVSREKKESFPLTVTSAQKNPTAFYLCASRWTARNQPQHFGDGTRLSIL.

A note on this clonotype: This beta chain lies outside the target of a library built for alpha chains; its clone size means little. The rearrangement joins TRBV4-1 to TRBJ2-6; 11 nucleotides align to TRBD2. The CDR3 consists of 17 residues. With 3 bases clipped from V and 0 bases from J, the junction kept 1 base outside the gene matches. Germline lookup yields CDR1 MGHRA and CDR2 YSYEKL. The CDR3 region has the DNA TGCGCCAGCAGCCAGGGACTAGCGGTCTCTGGGGCCAACGTCCTGACTTTC. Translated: CASSQGLAVSGANVLTF.

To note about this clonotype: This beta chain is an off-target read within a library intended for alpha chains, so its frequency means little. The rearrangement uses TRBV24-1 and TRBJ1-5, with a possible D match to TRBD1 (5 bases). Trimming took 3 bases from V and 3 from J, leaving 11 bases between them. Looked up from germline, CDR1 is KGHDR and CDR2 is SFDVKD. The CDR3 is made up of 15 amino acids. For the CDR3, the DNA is TGTGCCACCAGTGATGGAGACAGCTTCAATCAGCCCCAGCATTTT. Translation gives CATSDGDSFNQPQHF.